One T cell receptor beta chain is described in this entry. The target antigen is unknown. A 200 ng quantity of DNA, roughly 29,000 T cell genomes, went into the sorted-subset replicate PCRs. The assay was immunoSEQ multiplex PCR, and TCRdb's table has in-frame clones only and misses some. This sample yields roughly 810,000 clones, of which roughly 96% are seen a single time; over 0.2% belongs to the top ten. This CDR3 has 16 amino acids. The germline V gene encodes CDR1 SGHDT and CDR2 YYEEEE. The germline V and J ends were trimmed by 0 bases and 5 bases, with 17 bases remaining between them. This record belongs to a study of shared clonotypes between healthy human individuals. General study findings and limits: When compared with the clonotypes that were shared by all four sorted-subset donors, the non-shared clonotypes turned out to have lower generation probabilities. Estimated richness was generally greater in naive than memory subsets.

It was CD45RO-negative cells, positively selected for CCR7, that made up naive CD8 cells, with terminally differentiated effector memory CD45RA+ cells excluded. The V gene is TRBV5-6, the J gene TRBJ2-5; tentatively, D is TRBD2 (6 bases). Specimen: naive CD8+ T cells sorted from blood. The sequence came from a man between 25 and 39 years old in good health. The CDR3 DNA reads as TGTGCCAGCAGCTTGGACGGGGGAGATAGAATCGAGACCCAGTACTTC. Protein product: CASSLDGGDRIETQYF.